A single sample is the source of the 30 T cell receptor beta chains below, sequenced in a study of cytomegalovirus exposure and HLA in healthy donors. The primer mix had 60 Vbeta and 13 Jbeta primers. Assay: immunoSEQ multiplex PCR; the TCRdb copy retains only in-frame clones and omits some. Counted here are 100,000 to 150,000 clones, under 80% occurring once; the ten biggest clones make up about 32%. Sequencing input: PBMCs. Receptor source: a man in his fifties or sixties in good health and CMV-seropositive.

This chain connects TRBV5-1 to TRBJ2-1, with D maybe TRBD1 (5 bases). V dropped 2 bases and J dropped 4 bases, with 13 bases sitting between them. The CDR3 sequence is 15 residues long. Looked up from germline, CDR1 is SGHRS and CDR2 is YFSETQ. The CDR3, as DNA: TGCGCCAGCAGCTTAAGAGACAGCCTATACAATGAGCAGTTCTTC. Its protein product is CASSLRDSLYNEQFF.

The CDR3 reads CASRGANTGELFF. Here the CDR3 DNA reads TGTGCCTCACGGGGGGCCAACACCGGGGAGCTGTTTTTT. This chain connects TRBV10-3 to TRBJ2-2; the D gene is possibly TRBD2 (7 bases). CDR3 length: 13 residues. Deletions cut 11 bases from V and 2 bases from J, with 12 bases between. CDR1 and CDR2 from the germline V gene are ENHRY and SYGVKD.

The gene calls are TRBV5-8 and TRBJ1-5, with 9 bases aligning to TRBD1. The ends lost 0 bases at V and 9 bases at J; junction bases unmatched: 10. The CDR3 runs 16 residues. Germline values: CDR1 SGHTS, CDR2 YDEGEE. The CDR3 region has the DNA TGTGCCAGCAGCTTGGCGACAGGGGGTACTCAGGGGCCCCAGCATTTT. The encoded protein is CASSLATGGTQGPQHF.

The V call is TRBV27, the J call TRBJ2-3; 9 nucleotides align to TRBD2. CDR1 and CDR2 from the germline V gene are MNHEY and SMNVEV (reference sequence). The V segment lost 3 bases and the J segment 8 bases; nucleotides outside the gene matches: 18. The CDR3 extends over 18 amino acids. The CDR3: CASSFAPRGSGGRATQYF. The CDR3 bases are TGTGCCAGCAGTTTCGCTCCCCGAGGGAGCGGCGGGAGGGCTACGCAGTATTTT.

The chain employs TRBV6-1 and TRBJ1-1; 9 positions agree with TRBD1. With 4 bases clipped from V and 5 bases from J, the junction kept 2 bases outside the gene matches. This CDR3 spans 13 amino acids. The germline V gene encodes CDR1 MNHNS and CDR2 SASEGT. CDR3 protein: CASSVQGATEAFF. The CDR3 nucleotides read TGTGCCAGCAGTGTACAGGGGGCTACTGAAGCTTTCTTT.

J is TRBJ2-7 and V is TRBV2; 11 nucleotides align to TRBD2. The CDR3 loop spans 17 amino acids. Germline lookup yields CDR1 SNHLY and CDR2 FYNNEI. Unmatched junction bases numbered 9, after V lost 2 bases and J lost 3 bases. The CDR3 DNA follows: TGTGCCAGCAGTGAAACTAGCGGGGGAACCAGATTCTACGAGCAGTACTTC. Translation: CASSETSGGTRFYEQYF.

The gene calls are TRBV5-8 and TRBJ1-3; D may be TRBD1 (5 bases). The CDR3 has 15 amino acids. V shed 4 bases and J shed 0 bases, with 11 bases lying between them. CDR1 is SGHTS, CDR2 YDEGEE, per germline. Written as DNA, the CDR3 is TGTGCCAGCAGCCTGACCGACAGCTCTGGAAACACCATATATTTT. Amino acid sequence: CASSLTDSSGNTIYF.

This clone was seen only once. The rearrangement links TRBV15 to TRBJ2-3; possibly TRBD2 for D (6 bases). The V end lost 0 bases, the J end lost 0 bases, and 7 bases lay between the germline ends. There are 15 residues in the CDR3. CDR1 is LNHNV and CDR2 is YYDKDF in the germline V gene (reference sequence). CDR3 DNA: TGTGCCACCAGCAGAGACCGGGGGAGCACAGATACGCAGTATTTT. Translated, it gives CATSRDRGSTDTQYF.

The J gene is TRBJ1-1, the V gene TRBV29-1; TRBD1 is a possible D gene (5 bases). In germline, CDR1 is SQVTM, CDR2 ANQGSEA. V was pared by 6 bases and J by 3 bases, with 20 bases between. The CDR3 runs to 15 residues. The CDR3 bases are TGCAGCGTCCCCGGGGGGTCGAATTTCGACACTGAAGCTTTCTTT. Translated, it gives CSVPGGSNFDTEAFF. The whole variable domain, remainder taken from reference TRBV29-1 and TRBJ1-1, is SAVISQKPSRDICQRGTSLTIQCQVDSQVTMMFWYRQQPGQSLTLIATANQGSEATYESGFVIDKFPISRPNLTFSTLTVSNMSPEDSSIYLCSVPGGSNFDTEAFFGQGTRLTVV.

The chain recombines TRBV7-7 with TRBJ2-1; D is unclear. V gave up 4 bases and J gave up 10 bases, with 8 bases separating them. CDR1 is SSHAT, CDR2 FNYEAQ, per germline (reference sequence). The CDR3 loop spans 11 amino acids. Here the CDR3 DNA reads TGTGCCAGCAGCTCGGGTGGGGAGCAGTTCTTC. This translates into CASSSGGEQFF.

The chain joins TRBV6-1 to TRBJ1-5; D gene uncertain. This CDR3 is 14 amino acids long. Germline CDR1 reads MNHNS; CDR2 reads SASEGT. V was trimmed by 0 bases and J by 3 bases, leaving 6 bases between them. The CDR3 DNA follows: TGTGCCAGCAGTGAAGCACACACCAATCAGCCCCAGCATTTT. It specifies CASSEAHTNQPQHF.

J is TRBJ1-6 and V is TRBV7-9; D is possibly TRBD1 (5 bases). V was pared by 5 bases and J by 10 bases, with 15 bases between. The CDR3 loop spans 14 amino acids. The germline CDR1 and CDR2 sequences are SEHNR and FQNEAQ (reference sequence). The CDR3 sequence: CASSAVQAGSPLHF. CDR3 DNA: TGTGCCAGCAGCGCAGTACAGGCAGGATCACCCCTCCACTTT.

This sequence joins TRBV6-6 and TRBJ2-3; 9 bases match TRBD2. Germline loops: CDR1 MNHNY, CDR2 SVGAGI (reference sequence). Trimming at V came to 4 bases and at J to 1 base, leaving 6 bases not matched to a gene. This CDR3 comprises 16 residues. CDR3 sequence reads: CASSLAGAPRTDTQYF. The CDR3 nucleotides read TGTGCCAGCAGTTTAGCGGGAGCCCCTCGCACAGATACGCAGTATTTT.

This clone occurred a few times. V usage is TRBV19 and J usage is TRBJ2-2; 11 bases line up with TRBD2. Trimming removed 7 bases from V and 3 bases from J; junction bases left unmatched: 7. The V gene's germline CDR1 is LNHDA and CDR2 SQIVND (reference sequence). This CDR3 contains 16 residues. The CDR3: CASTTTSGSYTGELFF. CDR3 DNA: TGTGCCAGTACCACAACTAGCGGGAGTTACACCGGGGAGCTGTTTTTT.

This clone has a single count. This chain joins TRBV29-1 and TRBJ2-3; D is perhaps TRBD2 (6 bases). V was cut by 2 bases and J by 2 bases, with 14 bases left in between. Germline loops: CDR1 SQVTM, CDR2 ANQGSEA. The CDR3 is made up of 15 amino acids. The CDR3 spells CSVETSPAITDTQYF. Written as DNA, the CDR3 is TGCAGCGTTGAAACTAGCCCTGCGATCACAGATACGCAGTATTTT.

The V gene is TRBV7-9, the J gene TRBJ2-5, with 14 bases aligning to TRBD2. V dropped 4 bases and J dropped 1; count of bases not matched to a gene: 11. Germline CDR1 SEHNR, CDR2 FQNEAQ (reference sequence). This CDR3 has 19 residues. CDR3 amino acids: CASSSAPGTSGGTQETQYF. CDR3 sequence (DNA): TGTGCCAGCAGCTCCGCCCCCGGGACTAGCGGGGGTACCCAAGAGACCCAGTACTTC.

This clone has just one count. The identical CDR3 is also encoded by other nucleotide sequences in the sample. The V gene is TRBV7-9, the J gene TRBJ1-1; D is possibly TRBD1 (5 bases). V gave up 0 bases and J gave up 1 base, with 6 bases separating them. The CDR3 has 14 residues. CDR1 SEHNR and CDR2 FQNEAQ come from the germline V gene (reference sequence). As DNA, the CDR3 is TGTGCCAGCAGCTTAGCGCAGGGGAACACTGAAGCTTTCTTT. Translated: CASSLAQGNTEAFF. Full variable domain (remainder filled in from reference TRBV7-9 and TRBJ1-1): DTGVSQNPRHKITKRGQNVTFRCDPISEHNRLYWYRQTLGQGPEFLTYFQNEAQLEKSRLLSDRFSAERPKGSFSTLEIQRTEQGDSAMYLCASSLAQGNTEAFFGQGTRLTVV.

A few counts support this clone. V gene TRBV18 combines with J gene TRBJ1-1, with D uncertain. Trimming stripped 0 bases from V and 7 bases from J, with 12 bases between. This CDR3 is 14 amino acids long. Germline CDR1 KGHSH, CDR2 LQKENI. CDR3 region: CASSPPSQNFEAFF. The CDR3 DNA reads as TGTGCCAGCTCACCACCGTCACAGAATTTTGAAGCTTTCTTT.

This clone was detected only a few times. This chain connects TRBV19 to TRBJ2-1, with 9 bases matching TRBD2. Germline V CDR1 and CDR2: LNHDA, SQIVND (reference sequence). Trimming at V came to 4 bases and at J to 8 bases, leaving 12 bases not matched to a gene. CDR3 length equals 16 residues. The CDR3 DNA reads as TGTGCCAGTAGTACCTTTTCTAGCGGGAATGACTATGAGCAGTTCTTC. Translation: CASSTFSSGNDYEQFF. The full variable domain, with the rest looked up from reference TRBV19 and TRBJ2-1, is DGGITQSPKYLFRKEGQNVTLSCEQNLNHDAMYWYRQDPGQGLRLIYYSQIVNDFQKGDIAEGYSVSREKKESFPLTVTSAQKNPTAFYLCASSTFSSGNDYEQFFGPGTRLTVL.

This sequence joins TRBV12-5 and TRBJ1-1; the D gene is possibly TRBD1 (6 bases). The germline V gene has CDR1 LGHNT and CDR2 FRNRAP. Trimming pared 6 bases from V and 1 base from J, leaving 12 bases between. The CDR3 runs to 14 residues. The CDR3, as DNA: TGTGCTAGTGGGCTCACAGGGTCGAACACTGAAGCTTTCTTT. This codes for CASGLTGSNTEAFF.

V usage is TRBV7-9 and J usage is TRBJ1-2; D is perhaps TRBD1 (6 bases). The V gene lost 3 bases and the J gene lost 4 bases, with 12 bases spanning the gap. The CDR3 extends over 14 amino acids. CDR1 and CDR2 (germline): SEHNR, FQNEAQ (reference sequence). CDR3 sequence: CASSLGAYSYGYTF. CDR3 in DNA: TGTGCCAGCAGCTTGGGGGCTTACAGCTATGGCTACACCTTC.

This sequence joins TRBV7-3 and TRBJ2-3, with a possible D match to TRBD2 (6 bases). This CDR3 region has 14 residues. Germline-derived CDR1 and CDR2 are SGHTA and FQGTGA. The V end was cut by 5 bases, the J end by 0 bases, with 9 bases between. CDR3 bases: TGTGCCAGCAGCCCGGGACTCAGCACAGATACGCAGTATTTT. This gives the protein CASSPGLSTDTQYF.

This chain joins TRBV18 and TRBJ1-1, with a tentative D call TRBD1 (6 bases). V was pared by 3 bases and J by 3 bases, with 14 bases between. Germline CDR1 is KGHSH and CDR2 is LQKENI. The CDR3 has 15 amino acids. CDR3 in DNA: TGTGCCAGCTCACCGCGGCAGGGGATGGACACTGAAGCTTTCTTT. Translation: CASSPRQGMDTEAFF.

For the CDR3, the DNA is TGTGCCAGTAGTATTTCGGGGATTAACTATGGCTACACCTTC. Translation gives CASSISGINYGYTF. The V call is TRBV19, the J call TRBJ1-2; D not resolved. Trimming cost V 3 bases and J 1 base, with 9 bases left between them. This CDR3 has 14 residues. CDR1 LNHDA and CDR2 SQIVND come from the germline V gene (reference sequence).

The CDR3 sequence is CASSLVQQGDSPLHF. CDR3 bases: TGTGCCAGCAGCTTAGTACAACAGGGCGATTCACCCCTCCACTTT. The chain carries TRBV7-9 and TRBJ1-6; the D gene is possibly TRBD1 (6 bases). The CDR3 loop spans 15 amino acids. The germline V and J ends were trimmed by 1 base and 8 bases, with 12 bases remaining between them. Germline values: CDR1 SEHNR, CDR2 FQNEAQ (reference sequence).

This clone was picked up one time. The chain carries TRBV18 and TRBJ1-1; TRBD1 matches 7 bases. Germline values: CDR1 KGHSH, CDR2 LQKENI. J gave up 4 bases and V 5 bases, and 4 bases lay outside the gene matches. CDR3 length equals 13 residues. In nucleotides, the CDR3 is TGTGCCAGCTCATCCCAGGGGGGCACTGAAGCTTTCTTT. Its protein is CASSSQGGTEAFF.

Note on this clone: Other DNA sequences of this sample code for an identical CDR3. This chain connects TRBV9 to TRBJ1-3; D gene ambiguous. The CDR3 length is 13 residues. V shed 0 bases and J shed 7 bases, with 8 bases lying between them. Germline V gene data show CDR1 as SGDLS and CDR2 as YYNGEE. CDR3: CASSVGGGNTIYF. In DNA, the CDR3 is TGTGCCAGCAGCGTAGGAGGTGGGAACACCATATATTTT.

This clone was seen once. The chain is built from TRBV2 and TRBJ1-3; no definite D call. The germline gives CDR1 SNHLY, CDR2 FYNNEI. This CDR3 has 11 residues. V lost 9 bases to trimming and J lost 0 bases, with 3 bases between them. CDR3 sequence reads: CASSSGNTIYF. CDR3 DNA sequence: TGTGCCAGTAGCTCTGGAAACACCATATATTTT. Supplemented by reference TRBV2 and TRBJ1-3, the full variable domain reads EPEVTQTPSHQVTQMGQEVILRCVPISNHLYFYWYRQILGQKVEFLVSFYNNEISEKSEIFDDQFSVERPDGSNFTLKIRSTKLEDSAMYFCASSSGNTIYFGEGSWLTVV.

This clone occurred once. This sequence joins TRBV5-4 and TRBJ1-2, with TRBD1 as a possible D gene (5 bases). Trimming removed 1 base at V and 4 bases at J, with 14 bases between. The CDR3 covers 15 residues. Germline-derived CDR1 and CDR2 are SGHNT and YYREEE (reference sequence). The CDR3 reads CASSLSMGRGYGYTF. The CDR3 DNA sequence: TGTGCCAGCAGCTTGTCTATGGGGCGAGGCTATGGCTACACCTTC.

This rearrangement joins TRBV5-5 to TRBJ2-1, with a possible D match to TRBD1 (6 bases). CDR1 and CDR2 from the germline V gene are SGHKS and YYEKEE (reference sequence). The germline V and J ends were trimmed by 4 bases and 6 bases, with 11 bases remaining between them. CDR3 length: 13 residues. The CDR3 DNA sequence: TGTGCCAGCAGCGCAAGGGGGATCAATGAGCAGTTCTTC. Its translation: CASSARGINEQFF.